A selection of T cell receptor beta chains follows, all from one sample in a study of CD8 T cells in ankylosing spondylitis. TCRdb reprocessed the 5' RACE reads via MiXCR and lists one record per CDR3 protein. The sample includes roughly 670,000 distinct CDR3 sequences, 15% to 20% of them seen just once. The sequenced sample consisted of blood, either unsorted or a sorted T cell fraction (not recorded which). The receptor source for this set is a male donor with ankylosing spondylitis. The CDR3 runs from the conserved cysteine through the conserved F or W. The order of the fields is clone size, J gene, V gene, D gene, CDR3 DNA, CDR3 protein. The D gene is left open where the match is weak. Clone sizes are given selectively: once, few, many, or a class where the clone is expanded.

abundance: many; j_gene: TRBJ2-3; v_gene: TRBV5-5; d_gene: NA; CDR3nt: TGTGCCAGCAGCTCGTGGACGGGTACAGATACGCAGTATTTT; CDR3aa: CASSSWTGTDTQYF
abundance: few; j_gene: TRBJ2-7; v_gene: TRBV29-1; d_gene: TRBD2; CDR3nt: TGCAGCGTTGAGGGACTAGCGGGAAGCCCGGTCTCCTACGAGCAGTACTTC; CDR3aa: CSVEGLAGSPVSYEQYF
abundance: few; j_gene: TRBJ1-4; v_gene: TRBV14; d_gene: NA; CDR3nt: TGTGCCAGCAGCCAAGCAGGGCTCGGTGAAAAACTGTTTTTT; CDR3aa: CASSQAGLGEKLFF
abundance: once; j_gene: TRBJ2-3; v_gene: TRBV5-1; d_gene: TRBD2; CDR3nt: TGCGCCAGCAGCCCCTCAACCCCGCTAGCGGGAGAAAGGGTTCGCACAGATACGCAGTATTTT; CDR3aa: CASSPSTPLAGERVRTDTQYF
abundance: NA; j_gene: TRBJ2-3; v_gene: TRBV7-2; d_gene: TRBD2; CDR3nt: TGTGCCAGCAGCCTACTAGCGGGGTTCACAGATACGCAGTATTTT; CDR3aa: CASSLLAGFTDTQYF
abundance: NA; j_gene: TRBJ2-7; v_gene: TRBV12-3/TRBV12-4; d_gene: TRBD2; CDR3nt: TGTGCCAGCAGGATTAGCGGGGGGAACTACGAGCAGTACTTC; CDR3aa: CASRISGGNYEQYF
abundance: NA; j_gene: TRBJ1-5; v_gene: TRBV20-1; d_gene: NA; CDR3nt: TGCAGTGCTAGGGACACTAGAAGCAATCAGCCCCAGCATTTT; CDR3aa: CSARDTRSNQPQHF
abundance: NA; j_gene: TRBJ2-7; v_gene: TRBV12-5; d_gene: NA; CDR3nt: TGTGCTAGTGGTTTGGTCTTGTTGGCGGGATGGCGGTACGAGCAGTACTTC; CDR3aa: CASGLVLLAGWRYEQYF
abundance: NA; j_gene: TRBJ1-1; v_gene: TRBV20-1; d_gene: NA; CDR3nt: TGCAGTGCTAGAGTTTCCTTAAGAGGGGGATTTAGGAACACTGAAGCTTTCTTT; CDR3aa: CSARVSLRGGFRNTEAFF
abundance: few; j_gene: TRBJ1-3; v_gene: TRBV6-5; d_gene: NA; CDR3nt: TGTGCCAGCAGTTACTCTGCGCCTAACTCTGGAAACACCATATATTTT; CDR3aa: CASSYSAPNSGNTIYF
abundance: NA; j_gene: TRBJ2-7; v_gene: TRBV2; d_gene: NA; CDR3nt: TGTGCCAGCAGGGCCGGAGTCCCCTACGAGCAGTACTTC; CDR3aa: CASRAGVPYEQYF
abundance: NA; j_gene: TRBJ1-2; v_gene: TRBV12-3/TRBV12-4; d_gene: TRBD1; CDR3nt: TGTGCCAGCAGTCCAAGGACAGGCCGTGGCTACACCTTC; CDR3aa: CASSPRTGRGYTF
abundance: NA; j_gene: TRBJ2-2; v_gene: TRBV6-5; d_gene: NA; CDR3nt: TGTGCCAGCAGCATGAGCGGGGAGCTGTTTTTT; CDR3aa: CASSMSGELFF
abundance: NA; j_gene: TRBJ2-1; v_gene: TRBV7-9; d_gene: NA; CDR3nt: TGTGCCAGCAGCTTAGCGGAATACAATGAGCAGTTCTTC; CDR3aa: CASSLAEYNEQFF
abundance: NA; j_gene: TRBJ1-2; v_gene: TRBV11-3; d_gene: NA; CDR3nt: TGTGCCAGCAGCAATAAGTGGGGCTACACCTTC; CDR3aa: CASSNKWGYTF
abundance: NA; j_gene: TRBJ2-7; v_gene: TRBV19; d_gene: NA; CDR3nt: TGTGCCAGCACTGCCGGGACACCACCTCAGCAGTACTTC; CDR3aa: CASTAGTPPQQYF
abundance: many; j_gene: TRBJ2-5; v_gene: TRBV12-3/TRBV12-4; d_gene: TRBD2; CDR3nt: TGTGCCAGCACCACTAGCGGGGAAGAGACCCAGTACTTC; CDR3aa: CASTTSGEETQYF
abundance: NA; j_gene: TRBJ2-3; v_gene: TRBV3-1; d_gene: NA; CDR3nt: TGTGCCAGCAGCCCCTGGACCGTCCCCCAACCAGATACGCAGTATTTT; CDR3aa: CASSPWTVPQPDTQYF
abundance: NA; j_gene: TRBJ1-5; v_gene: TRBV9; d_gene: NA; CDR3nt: TGTGCCAGCAGCGTTACCGGGGCGGAAGACCAGCCCCAGCATTTT; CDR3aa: CASSVTGAEDQPQHF
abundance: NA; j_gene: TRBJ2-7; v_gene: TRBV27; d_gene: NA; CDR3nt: TGTGCCAGCAGAGGAACAGGGAGAATCATGGGGGAGCAGTACTTC; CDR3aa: CASRGTGRIMGEQYF
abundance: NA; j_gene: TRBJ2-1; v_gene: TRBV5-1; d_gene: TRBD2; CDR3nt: TGCGCCAGCAGCTCCCCAAGGCTAGCGGGGGGGGACAATGAGCAGTTCTTC; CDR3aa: CASSSPRLAGGDNEQFF
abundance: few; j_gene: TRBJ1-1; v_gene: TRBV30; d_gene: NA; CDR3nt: TGTGCCTGGAGATCTGGGGCCGGCACTGAAGCTTTCTTT; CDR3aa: CAWRSGAGTEAFF
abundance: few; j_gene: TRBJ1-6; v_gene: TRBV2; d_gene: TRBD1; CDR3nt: TGTGCCAGCAGGACAGGGGCTGCGGCGCCTACCTATAATTCACCCCTCCACTTT; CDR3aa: CASRTGAAAPTYNSPLHF
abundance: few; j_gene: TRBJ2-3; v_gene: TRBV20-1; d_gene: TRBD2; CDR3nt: TGCAGTGCTAGAGAATTATTGGGAGGGAACACAGATACGCAGTATTTT; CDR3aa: CSARELLGGNTDTQYF
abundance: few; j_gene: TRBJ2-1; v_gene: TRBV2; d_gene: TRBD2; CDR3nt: TGTGCCAGCAGTCTCTGGGAGGGGAATGAGCAGTTCTTC; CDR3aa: CASSLWEGNEQFF
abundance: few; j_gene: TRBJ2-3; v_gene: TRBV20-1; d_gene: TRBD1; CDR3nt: TGCAGTGCTAGGATTGCAGGGGGTGGAGATACGCAGTATTTT; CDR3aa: CSARIAGGGDTQYF
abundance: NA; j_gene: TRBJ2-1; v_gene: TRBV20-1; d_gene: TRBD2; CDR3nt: TGCAGTGAGCGGGAGCTGGTTTACAATGAGCAGTTCTTC; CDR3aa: CSERELVYNEQFF
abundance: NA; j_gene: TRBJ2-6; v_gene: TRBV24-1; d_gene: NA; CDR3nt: TGTGCCACCAGTGATTCCCCGACAGGAGGACCCAACGTCCTGACTTTC; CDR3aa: CATSDSPTGGPNVLTF
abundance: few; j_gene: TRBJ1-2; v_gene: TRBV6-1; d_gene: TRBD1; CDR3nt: TGTGCCAGCAGTGAAGAGTACGGGACAGAGATCTATGGCTACACCTTC; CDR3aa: CASSEEYGTEIYGYTF
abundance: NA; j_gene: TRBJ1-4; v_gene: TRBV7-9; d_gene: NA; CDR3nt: TGTGCCAGCAGCTTACTTCTGGAGGCAAAACTGTTTTTT; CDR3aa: CASSLLLEAKLFF
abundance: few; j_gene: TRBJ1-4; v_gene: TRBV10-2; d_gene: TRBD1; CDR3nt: TGCGCCAGCAGTGACCGGACAGGGGGCTATGAAAAACTGTTTTTT; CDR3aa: CASSDRTGGYEKLFF
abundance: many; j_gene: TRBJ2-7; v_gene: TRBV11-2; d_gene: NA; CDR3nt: TGTGCCAGCAGCTCCCCGGCGTTCGCCTACGAGCAGTACTTC; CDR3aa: CASSSPAFAYEQYF
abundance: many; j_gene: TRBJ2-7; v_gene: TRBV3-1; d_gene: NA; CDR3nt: TGTGCCAGCAGTCAGGGGGGTTACGAGCAGTACTTC; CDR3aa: CASSQGGYEQYF
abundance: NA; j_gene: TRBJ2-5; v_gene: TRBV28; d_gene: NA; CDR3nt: TGTGCCAGCTTTGCCCGGCCGGGACGTCTACGAGAAGAGACCCAGTACTTC; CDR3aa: CASFARPGRLREETQYF
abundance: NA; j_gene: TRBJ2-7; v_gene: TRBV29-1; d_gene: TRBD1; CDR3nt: TGCAGCGTGGGCCGGGACAGGGACGAGCAGTACTTC; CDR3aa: CSVGRDRDEQYF
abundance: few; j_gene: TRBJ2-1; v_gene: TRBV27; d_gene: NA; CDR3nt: TGTGCCAGCAGTCCCACCGTGGCAGGGGAGTACAATGAGCAGTTCTTC; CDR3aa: CASSPTVAGEYNEQFF
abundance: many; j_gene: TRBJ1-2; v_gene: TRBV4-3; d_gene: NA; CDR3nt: TGCGCCAGCAGCCAAGAGGGTAGTTGGCAAAGTGGCTACACCTTC; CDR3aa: CASSQEGSWQSGYTF
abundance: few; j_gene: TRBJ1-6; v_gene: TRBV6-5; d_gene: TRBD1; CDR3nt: TGTGCCAGCAGTTACTACCACAGGGGCGGTTCACCCCTCCACTTT; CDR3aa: CASSYYHRGGSPLHF
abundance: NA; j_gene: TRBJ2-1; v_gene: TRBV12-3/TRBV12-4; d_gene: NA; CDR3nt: TGTGCCAGCAGTTTAGCGCATCATAGAAGTACCGTCCTTTACTTGTCCTACAATGAGCAGTTCTTC; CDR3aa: CASSLAHHRSTVLYLSYNEQFF
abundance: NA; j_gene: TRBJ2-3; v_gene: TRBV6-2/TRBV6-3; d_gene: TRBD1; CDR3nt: TGTGCCAGCAGTGGACAGGGGAAACGACTGGATACGACAGATACGCAGTATTTT; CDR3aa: CASSGQGKRLDTTDTQYF
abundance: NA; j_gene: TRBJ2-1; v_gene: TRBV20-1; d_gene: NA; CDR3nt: TGCAGTGCTATACAGCGGGCCAAGAATGAGCAGTTCTTC; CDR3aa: CSAIQRAKNEQFF
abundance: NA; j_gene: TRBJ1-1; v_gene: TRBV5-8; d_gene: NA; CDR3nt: TGTGCCAGCAGCTTGGGAGGTGACAGGTTGGACACTGAAGCTTTCTTT; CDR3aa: CASSLGGDRLDTEAFF
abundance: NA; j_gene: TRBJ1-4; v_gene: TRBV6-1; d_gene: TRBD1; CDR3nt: TGTGCCAGCAGTGGTACAGGGGCCGCTAATGAAAAACTGTTTTTT; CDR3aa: CASSGTGAANEKLFF
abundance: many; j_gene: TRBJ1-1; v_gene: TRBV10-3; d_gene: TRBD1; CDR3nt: TGTGCCATCAGAGACAGGGATCACACTGAAGCTTTCTTT; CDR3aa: CAIRDRDHTEAFF
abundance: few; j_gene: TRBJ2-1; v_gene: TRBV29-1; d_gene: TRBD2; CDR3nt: TGCAGCGTTGACCCGGGGGGCAATGAGCAGTTCTTC; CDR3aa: CSVDPGGNEQFF
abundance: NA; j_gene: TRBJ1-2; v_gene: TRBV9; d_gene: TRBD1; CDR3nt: TGTGCCAGCAGCGTAGATCAGGGGGGCGGCTACACCTTC; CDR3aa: CASSVDQGGGYTF
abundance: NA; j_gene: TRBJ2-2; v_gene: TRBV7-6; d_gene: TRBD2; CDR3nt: TGTGCCAGCAGCTTGACTAGCGGGATGGGCGGCACCGGGGAGCTGTTTTTT; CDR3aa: CASSLTSGMGGTGELFF